Given below is one T cell receptor (beta chain) in context. Its antigen is currently unknown. Profiling relied on immunoSEQ multiplex PCR, and the TCRdb table lists in-frame clones only, not all of them. The sample has 60,000 to 85,000 clones; roughly 90% are singletons. This specimen comes from a study of OX40 agonist ivuxolimab in advanced cancers. Background on the study: Dose-escalation patients suffered from hepatocellular carcinoma, melanoma, renal cell or head and neck cancer.

The CDR3 covers 14 residues. Trimming at V came to 6 bases and at J to 4 bases, leaving 4 bases not matched to a gene. Germline loops: CDR1 LNHDA, CDR2 SQIVND (reference sequence). Study-wide results and limits: In general, CD8+ T cells held more expanded clones than CD4+ did, on average. Partial responders treated at 0.1-3.0 mg/kg exhibited clonal expansion among the lowest measured. Dosing at 0.1 to 3.0 mg/kg was accompanied by clonal expansion of CD4+ and CD8+ blood T cells by week 6.

Material: CD4+ or CD8+ T cells sorted from blood, obtained in a trial of the OX40 agonist ivuxolimab. The V and J genes are TRBV19 and TRBJ1-4, with 8 bases matching TRBD1. This TCR was recovered from an adult with an advanced solid tumor such as melanoma, head and neck, liver or kidney cancer. The CDR3 is CASRRDRFNEKLFF. CDR3 DNA: TGTGCCAGTAGGCGGGACAGGTTTAATGAAAAACTGTTTTTT. Combining the CDR3 with reference TRBV19 and TRBJ1-4 gives the whole variable domain DGGITQSPKYLFRKEGQNVTLSCEQNLNHDAMYWYRQDPGQGLRLIYYSQIVNDFQKGDIAEGYSVSREKKESFPLTVTSAQKNPTAFYLCASRRDRFNEKLFFGSGTQLSVL.